One and the same sample provided the 10 T cell receptor beta chains below, sequenced in a study of T cell responses to AZD1222 COVID-19 vaccine. The table came from immunoSEQ multiplex PCR; TCRdb's copy has only in-frame clones and leaves some out. There are 85,000 to 130,000 clones in the sample; more than 85% occur only once, and around 4.7% lies in the top ten. The sample consisted of peripheral blood, taken on day 0 of AZD1222 vaccination. The receptors come from an adult in good health.

This clone was seen once. The rearrangement joins TRBV4-2 to TRBJ2-1; D gene ambiguous. Germline values: CDR1 LGHNA, CDR2 YNFKEQ. With 1 base removed from V and 7 bases from J, the gap between germline ends came to 5 bases. The CDR3 sequence is 12 residues long. The CDR3 sequence is CASSQGGNEQFF. The CDR3 DNA sequence: TGTGCCAGCAGCCAAGGGGGAAATGAGCAGTTCTTC.

V usage is TRBV5-1 and J usage is TRBJ1-5; 9 nucleotides align to TRBD1. V lost 2 bases to trimming and J lost 4 bases; unmatched junction nucleotides: 4. Germline CDR1 reads SGHRS; CDR2 reads YFSETQ. CDR3 length: 15 residues. DNA for the CDR3: TGCGCCAGCAGCTTATGGACAGGGGCAAATCAGCCCCAGCATTTT. As protein: CASSLWTGANQPQHF. The full variable domain, in which reference TRBV5-1 and TRBJ1-5 provide the parts outside the CDR3, is KAGVTQTPRYLIKTRGQQVTLSCSPISGHRSVSWYQQTPGQGLQFLFEYFSETQRNKGNFPGRFSGRQFSNSRSEMNVSTLELGDSALYLCASSLWTGANQPQHFGDGTRLSIL.

The gene calls are TRBV18 and TRBJ1-1; the D is unclear. The V end lost 2 bases, the J end lost 3 bases, and 13 bases lay between the germline ends. CDR3 length equals 15 residues. Germline loops: CDR1 KGHSH, CDR2 LQKENI. The DNA for the CDR3 is TGTGCCAGCTCACCAATGGAGGCCGGGGACACTGAAGCTTTCTTT. It translates to CASSPMEAGDTEAFF.

In this sample, this clone turned up once. The V call is TRBV5-1, the J call TRBJ1-1; no firm D call. Germline V gene data show CDR1 as SGHRS and CDR2 as YFSETQ. CDR3 length: 15 amino acids. Between the trimmed V and J ends, which lost 3 bases and 0 bases, there was a span of 12 bases. The CDR3 reads CASSYQGPVNTEAFF. DNA of the CDR3: TGCGCCAGCAGCTACCAAGGACCAGTGAACACTGAAGCTTTCTTT.

The chain is built from TRBV2 and TRBJ2-1, with 11 bases lining up with TRBD2. The ends lost 5 bases at V and 4 bases at J; junction bases unmatched: 13. Germline CDR1 reads SNHLY; CDR2 reads FYNNEI. The length of the CDR3 is 18 residues. CDR3 coding DNA: TGTGCCAGCAGTCTCGGACTAGCGGGTGGTTTTAGGTACAATGAGCAGTTCTTC. Its protein is CASSLGLAGGFRYNEQFF.

This clone was recorded once. This chain joins TRBV4-1 and TRBJ1-5; D remains unclear. Trimming took off 0 bases at V and 7 bases at J, with 7 bases between the two ends. Per the germline V gene, CDR1 is MGHRA and CDR2 is YSYEKL. The length of the CDR3 is 13 residues. The CDR3 DNA is TGCGCCAGCAGCCAAGAAGATGGACAGCCCCAGCATTTT. It codes for CASSQEDGQPQHF.

This chain links TRBV7-3 with TRBJ2-3, with a tentative D call TRBD1 (6 bases). The CDR3 sequence is 14 residues long. The V gene lost 2 bases and the J gene lost 6 bases, with 12 bases spanning the gap. Germline V gene sequence: CDR1 SGHTA, CDR2 FQGTGA. The DNA for the CDR3 is TGTGCCAGCAGCTTATTGGGGGCGGAGGATACGCAGTATTTT. Its protein is CASSLLGAEDTQYF. The full variable domain, completed using reference TRBV7-3 and TRBJ2-3, is GAGVSQTPSNKVTEKGKYVELRCDPISGHTALYWYRQSLGQGPEFLIYFQGTGAADDSGLPNDRFFAVRPEGSVSTLKIQRTERGDSAVYLCASSLLGAEDTQYFGPGTRLTVL.

In its sample, this clone was seen once. The chain is built from TRBV3-1 (or the pseudogene TRBV3-2) and TRBJ1-2, with 8 bases matching TRBD1. The V gene's germline CDR1 is LGHDT and CDR2 YNNKEL (reference sequence). The CDR3 consists of 14 residues. J was trimmed by 7 bases and V by 3 bases; bases with no gene match: 7. As DNA, the CDR3 is TGTGCCAGCAGCCAGCATCAGGGGGCGGTTGGCTACACCTTC. Residues: CASSQHQGAVGYTF.

The chain links TRBV5-6 to TRBJ2-7; 7 nucleotides agree with TRBD1. CDR1 and CDR2 from the germline V gene are SGHDT and YYEEEE. The CDR3 contains 15 residues. Trimming cost V 0 bases and J 3 bases; bases outside gene matches: 6. CDR3 DNA sequence: TGTGCCAGCAGCTTGGTGGGACAGAAATACTACGAGCAGTACTTC. This encodes CASSLVGQKYYEQYF. Full variable domain (missing parts from reference TRBV5-6 and TRBJ2-7): DAGVTQSPTHLIKTRGQQVTLRCSPKSGHDTVSWYQQALGQGPQFIFQYYEEEERQRGNFPDRFSGHQFPNYSSELNVNALLLGDSALYLCASSLVGQKYYEQYFGPGTRLTVT.

The chain employs TRBV18 and TRBJ2-5; a weak D match, TRBD2 (6 bases). The CDR3 has 16 residues. V shed 3 bases and J shed 1 base, with 15 bases lying between them. Germline loops: CDR1 KGHSH, CDR2 LQKENI. CDR3: CASSPLGGNGQETQYF. CDR3 nucleotide sequence: TGTGCCAGCTCACCGCTCGGCGGGAATGGCCAAGAGACCCAGTACTTC.